The 8 T cell receptor beta chains below all came from one sample that was sequenced in a study of cytomegalovirus exposure and HLA in healthy donors. The PCR employed 60 Vbeta primers together with 13 Jbeta primers. Clones were read by immunoSEQ multiplex PCR, and TCRdb kept only the in-frame ones, dropping some. The sample lists 84,000 or so clones; roughly 76% were seen once. The sample consisted of PBMCs. These receptors all come from a male donor in good health and CMV-seronegative.

This clone was seen a handful of times. This chain links TRBV14 with TRBJ1-6; D ambiguous. Trimming pared 4 bases from V and 5 bases from J, leaving 9 bases between. CDR1 and CDR2 from the germline V gene are SGHDN and FVKESK. The CDR3 is made up of 14 amino acids. This CDR3 reads CASSPSGNNSPLHF. CDR3 bases: TGTGCCAGCAGCCCGTCGGGTAATAATTCACCCCTCCACTTT. Full variable domain (rest looked up from reference TRBV14 and TRBJ1-6): EAGVTQFPSHSVIEKGQTVTLRCDPISGHDNLYWYRRVMGKEIKFLLHFVKESKQDESGMPNNRFLAERTGGTYSTLKVQPAELEDSGVYFCASSPSGNNSPLHFGNGTRLTVT.

V is TRBV27 and J is TRBJ2-1, with TRBD1 matching over 8 bases. With V trimmed by 6 bases and J by 10 bases, 14 bases remained unmatched. Per the germline V gene, CDR1 is MNHEY and CDR2 is SMNVEV (reference sequence). This CDR3 is 15 amino acids long. CDR3 sequence: CASSYRDRPRGEQFF. The CDR3 DNA sequence: TGTGCCAGCAGCTACCGGGACAGGCCGAGAGGGGAGCAGTTCTTC.

Details on this clone: One end of the junction varies from germline; a read error may be responsible. V gene TRBV27 combines with J gene TRBJ1-3, with no clear D. CDR1 MNHEY and CDR2 SMNVEV come from the germline V gene (reference sequence). The CDR3 loop spans 14 amino acids. The CDR3 reads CASSPSRAGNTVYF. CDR3 coding DNA: TGTGCCAGCAGTCCCTCGCGGGCCGGAAACACCGTATATTTT.

For the CDR3, the DNA is TGTGCCAGTAGTGGGCGACAGGGGGACACTGAAGCTTTCTTT. Translating it yields CASSGRQGDTEAFF. This chain joins TRBV19 and TRBJ1-1; TRBD1 matches 9 bases. Germline assignment: CDR1 LNHDA and CDR2 SQIVND (reference sequence). This CDR3 has 14 amino acids. Trimming took 5 bases from V and 3 from J; bases not matched to a gene: 4.

The chain carries TRBV4-3 and TRBJ2-7, with 8 bases identical to TRBD1. The junction had 5 bases not matched to a gene; V was cut back by 2 bases and J by 2 bases. Per the germline V gene, CDR1 is LGHNA and CDR2 is YSLEER. The CDR3 totals 15 residues. Here the CDR3 reads CASSQTGGEAYEQYF. As DNA, the CDR3 is TGCGCCAGCAGCCAAACAGGGGGTGAAGCCTACGAGCAGTACTTC.

This clone was seen only once. This chain connects TRBV10-1 to TRBJ2-1; D is possibly TRBD2 (6 bases). Germline V CDR1 and CDR2: WNHNN, SYGVQD (reference sequence). Trimming left V 10 bases short and J 3 bases short, with 16 bases between. The length of the CDR3 is 14 residues. CDR3 protein: CATARDLNYNEQFF. Here the CDR3 DNA reads TGCGCCACCGCCCGGGACTTAAACTACAATGAGCAGTTCTTC.

This sequence joins TRBV9 and TRBJ1-2; 8 positions match TRBD1. This CDR3 is built from 15 residues. CDR1 SGDLS and CDR2 YYNGEE come from the germline V gene. The junction had 14 bases not matched to a gene; V was cut back by 6 bases and J by 7 bases. In DNA, the CDR3 is TGTGCCAGCACCCCCCGGACAGGGATGGGGGGTGGCTACACCTTC. It is translated as CASTPRTGMGGGYTF.

The gene calls are TRBV28 and TRBJ2-7, with 8 bases lining up with TRBD1. Germline assignment: CDR1 MDHEN and CDR2 SYDVKM. V lost 4 bases to trimming and J lost 3 bases; unmatched junction nucleotides: 8. CDR3 length: 15 amino acids. CDR3 amino acids: CASSSPGTGGYEQYF. CDR3 in DNA: TGTGCCAGCAGTTCGCCCGGAACAGGGGGCTACGAGCAGTACTTC.